Below, 30 T cell receptor beta chains from the same sample are listed, as sequenced in a study of blood T cells in healthy people across ages. Primers used in a second PCR of roughly 6 to 11 cycles were a sample-barcoded 5' primer and a J-beta primer mix. TCRdb used MiXCR to reprocess the 5' RACE reads, holding one entry per CDR3 protein. The repertoire consists of some 1.5 million distinct CDR3 sequences, with 28% occurring once and the leading ten covering over 7%. Source material: blood. The receptor set was obtained from a woman in her 30s in good health.

The chain is built from TRBV12-5 and TRBJ1-6, with 9 bases fitting TRBD1. Looked up from germline, CDR1 is LGHNT and CDR2 is FRNRAP. The V and J ends lost 7 bases and 7 bases, in that order; junction bases with no gene match: 5. This CDR3 comprises 14 residues. CDR3 in DNA: TGTGCTAGTGAAGGGACAGGGACGAATTCACCCCTCCACTTT. Translating it yields CASEGTGTNSPLHF.

The chain combines TRBV7-3 with TRBJ1-2; D gene uncertain. With 5 bases removed from V and 7 bases from J, the gap between germline ends came to 17 bases. Germline V lookup: CDR1 SGHTA, CDR2 FQGTGA. The CDR3 runs 14 residues. The DNA for the CDR3 is TGTGCCAGCAGCCGGGTCGCGGGGTTCGGTGGCTACACCTTC. Protein product: CASSRVAGFGGYTF.

As for this clonotype: It may be a read error: a sequence one base away is much more abundant. The chain links TRBV4-2 to TRBJ2-7; 7 positions match TRBD1. This CDR3 has 15 amino acids. Germline values: CDR1 LGHNA, CDR2 YNFKEQ. CDR3 in amino acids: CASSQDLGGTYERYF. As DNA, the CDR3 is TGTGCCAGCAGCCAAGATCTAGGGGGCACCTACGAGCGGTACTTC.

In the case of this clonotype: Mismatch with germline at one junction end may stem from a read error. J is TRBJ1-1 and V is TRBV10-3; TRBD1 agrees at 7 bases. This CDR3 has 14 residues. CDR1 and CDR2 from the germline V gene are ENHRY and SYGVKD. The CDR3 region is CAFSLSGTEGEAFF. The CDR3 region has the DNA TGTGCCTTCAGTCTCTCCGGGACAGAGGGTGAAGCTTTCTTT.

This clonotype was counted a single time. The chain is built from TRBV20-1 and TRBJ1-2; perhaps TRBD1 as D (6 bases). This CDR3 has 16 residues. From germline, CDR1 is DFQATT and CDR2 SNEGSKA (reference sequence). V lost 1 base and J 8 bases, leaving 23 bases between the germline ends. CDR3 sequence: CSARGVWGALREGYTF. CDR3 DNA: TGCAGTGCTAGAGGGGTATGGGGGGCGCTTAGAGAAGGCTACACCTTC.

The rearrangement joins TRBV20-1 to TRBJ2-7; 7 nucleotides match TRBD1. Germline assignment: CDR1 DFQATT and CDR2 SNEGSKA (reference sequence). The CDR3 length is 13 residues. Trimming at V came to 0 bases and at J to 4 bases, leaving 3 bases not matched to a gene. CDR3: CSARDLDRYEQYF. The DNA of the CDR3 is TGCAGTGCTAGAGACCTGGACAGGTACGAGCAGTACTTC.

The V and J genes are TRBV11-2 and TRBJ1-5, with 7 bases aligning to TRBD1. CDR3 length: 14 amino acids. The germline CDR1 and CDR2 sequences are SGHAT and FQNNGV. J lost 8 bases, V lost 0 bases, and 4 bases had no gene match. The DNA of the CDR3 is TGTGCCAGCAGCTTAGATCAGGGGGGAAAGCCCCAGCATTTT. It encodes CASSLDQGGKPQHF. Together with reference TRBV11-2 and TRBJ1-5, the CDR3 gives the full variable domain: EAGVAQSPRYKIIEKRQSVAFWCNPISGHATLYWYQQILGQGPKLLIQFQNNGVVDDSQLPKDRFSAERLKGVDSTLKIQPAKLEDSAVYLCASSLDQGGKPQHFGDGTRLSIL.

This clonotype was recorded once. The V and J genes are TRBV2 and TRBJ1-2, with 7 positions matching TRBD1. The ends lost 9 bases at V and 0 bases at J; junction bases unmatched: 4. The CDR3 is made up of 13 amino acids. Germline V gene lookup returns CDR1 SNHLY and CDR2 FYNNEI. CDR3 DNA: TGTGCCAGACAGGGGCACCCTAACTATGGCTACACCTTC. The encoded protein is CARQGHPNYGYTF.

This clonotype was recorded many times. This chain joins TRBV7-2 and TRBJ2-7; 13 positions agree with TRBD2. Germline V gene lookup returns CDR1 SGHTA and CDR2 FQGNSA. With V trimmed by 5 bases and J by 2 bases, 6 bases remained unmatched. This CDR3 is built from 16 residues. CDR3 loop: CASSAGTSGATYEQYF. The DNA for the CDR3 is TGTGCCAGCAGCGCTGGGACTAGCGGGGCAACCTACGAGCAGTACTTC. The variable domain in full, completed from reference TRBV7-2 and TRBJ2-7, reads GAGVSQSPSNKVTEKGKDVELRCDPISGHTALYWYRQSLGQGLEFLIYFQGNSAPDKSGLPSDRFSAERTGGSVSTLTIQRTQQEDSAVYLCASSAGTSGATYEQYFGPGTRLTVT.

The J gene is TRBJ2-1, the V gene TRBV11-2; no firm D call. The V gene lost 4 bases and the J gene lost 0 bases, with 13 bases spanning the gap. CDR1 and CDR2 (germline): SGHAT, FQNNGV. The CDR3 is 16 residues long. The CDR3 DNA sequence: TGTGCCAGCAGCTCGATTGACCCGAGCTCCTACAATGAGCAGTTCTTC. It specifies CASSSIDPSSYNEQFF.

There are many counts of this clonotype. The rearrangement joins TRBV20-1 to TRBJ2-7; D may be TRBD1 (6 bases). The CDR3 extends over 11 amino acids. The V end lost 6 bases, the J end lost 7 bases, and 13 bases lay between the germline ends. The germline gives CDR1 DFQATT, CDR2 SNEGSKA (reference sequence). The CDR3 sequence is CSAVTGSEQYF. The CDR3 nucleotides are TGCAGTGCGGTCACAGGGTCTGAGCAGTACTTC.

On this clonotype: The conserved phenylalanine or tryptophan normally closing the CDR3 is absent here, so this likely arose from a read error. The CDR3 DNA reads TGTGCCAGCAGTTTAGGCCATCAAGAGACCCAGTACTTA. Amino acids: CASSLGHQETQYL. The gene calls are TRBV12-3 or TRBV12-4 and TRBJ2-5; no clear D. The CDR3 consists of 13 residues. Trimming removed 1 base from V and 2 bases from J, with 5 bases in between.

A few counts support this clonotype. This chain links TRBV2 with TRBJ2-2, with a possible D match to TRBD1 (5 bases). V was shortened by 6 bases and J by 7 bases, with 9 bases between the two germline ends. CDR1 SNHLY and CDR2 FYNNEI come from the germline V gene. The CDR3 length is 12 residues. The CDR3 reads CASRGALGELFF. The CDR3 nucleotides read TGTGCCAGCAGAGGGGCACTCGGGGAGCTGTTTTTT.

This chain's CDR3 is CSVERGIGSGNTIYF. CDR3 bases: TGCAGCGTTGAAAGGGGGATTGGCTCTGGAAACACCATATATTTT. V and J are TRBV29-1 and TRBJ1-3; D perhaps matches TRBD1 (6 bases). The CDR3 runs 15 residues. V was shortened by 2 bases and J by 0 bases, with 11 bases between the two germline ends. Germline V gene data show CDR1 as SQVTM and CDR2 as ANQGSEA.

This clonotype turned up a few times. This chain uses TRBV10-2 with TRBJ2-2; 12 positions agree with TRBD1. Germline-derived CDR1 and CDR2 are WSHSY and SAAADI. With 8 bases clipped from V and 3 bases from J, the junction kept 4 bases outside the gene matches. The CDR3 has 15 amino acids. The CDR3 protein is CASGGQGADTGELFF. In nucleotides, the CDR3 is TGCGCCAGCGGGGGACAGGGGGCTGACACCGGGGAGCTGTTTTTT.

A note on this clonotype: At one end, the junction sequence differs from germline, possibly due to a read error. V and J are TRBV20-1 and TRBJ2-1; TRBD2 agrees at 12 bases. Per germline, CDR1 DFQATT and CDR2 SNEGSKA (reference sequence). The CDR3 is 15 amino acids. For the CDR3, the DNA is TGCAGCCCCCGGGAGGCTAGCGGGAGGGCTAATGGGCAGTTCTTC. Translated: CSPREASGRANGQFF.

In its sample, this clonotype was seen a few times. CDR3 coding DNA: TGCGCCAGCAGCCATCTAGCGGGAGGGCCCGGCAATGAGCAGTTCTTC. This translates into CASSHLAGGPGNEQFF. V and J are TRBV4-1 and TRBJ2-1, with 12 positions matching TRBD2. The J segment lost 6 bases and the V segment lost 3 bases, leaving 6 bases of the junction unmatched. The CDR3 spans 16 residues. CDR1 is MGHRA, CDR2 YSYEKL, per germline.

About this clonotype itself: This may arise from a read error, as a much more abundant clone is one base away. The chain couples TRBV29-1 to TRBJ2-5; D might be TRBD1 or TRBD2, each matching 5 bases. Germline V gives CDR1 SQVTM, CDR2 ANQGSEA. Trimming removed 4 bases from V and 2 bases from J, with 14 bases in between. The CDR3 is 14 residues long. The CDR3 here is CSVGERDAQETQYF. CDR3 in DNA: TGCAGCGTTGGGGAGAGGGACGCTCAAGAGACCCAGTACTTC.

The chain couples TRBV28 to TRBJ1-2, with D unresolved. Trimming pared 3 bases from V and 9 bases from J, leaving 11 bases between. Germline CDR1 MDHEN, CDR2 SYDVKM. The CDR3 is 12 amino acids. The DNA for the CDR3 is TGTGCCAGCAGTTTCGGCAGTTTTAGCTACACCTTC. Residues: CASSFGSFSYTF.

This clonotype was seen only a few times. The J gene is TRBJ2-3, the V gene TRBV7-3, with D perhaps matching TRBD1 (6 bases). The CDR3 spans 16 residues. Trimming removed 5 bases from V and 3 bases from J, with 18 bases in between. Germline CDR1 SGHTA, CDR2 FQGTGA. The CDR3 coding sequence is TGTGCCAGCAGCCAAGGGTCAGGGGAAGGGACAGATACGCAGTATTTT. It translates to CASSQGSGEGTDTQYF.

The gene calls are TRBV7-2 and TRBJ2-7; no clear D gene. In germline, CDR1 is SGHTA, CDR2 FQGNSA. The CDR3 totals 13 residues. V dropped 0 bases and J dropped 3 bases, with 6 bases sitting between them. CDR3 sequence: CASSLANLYEQYF. The DNA of the CDR3 is TGTGCCAGCAGCTTAGCCAATCTCTACGAGCAGTACTTC.

This clonotype was picked up many times. The rearrangement joins TRBV5-6 to TRBJ2-1, with D unclear. Germline V lookup: CDR1 SGHDT, CDR2 YYEEEE. The V end was cut by 4 bases, the J end by 2 bases, with 13 bases between. The CDR3 sequence is 15 residues long. The CDR3 reads CASSVRAGTYNEQFF. CDR3 nucleotides: TGTGCCAGCAGCGTCCGGGCAGGTACCTACAATGAGCAGTTCTTC. Full variable domain (rest looked up from reference TRBV5-6 and TRBJ2-1): DAGVTQSPTHLIKTRGQQVTLRCSPKSGHDTVSWYQQALGQGPQFIFQYYEEEERQRGNFPDRFSGHQFPNYSSELNVNALLLGDSALYLCASSVRAGTYNEQFFGPGTRLTVL.

In the case of this clonotype: A much bigger clone sits one base away, suggesting this may be a read error. This chain's CDR3 is CAGLQVGSSSYDEQFF. In nucleotides, the CDR3 is TGCGCCGGCCTCCAGGTTGGGTCCAGCTCCTACGATGAGCAGTTCTTC. J is TRBJ2-1 and V is TRBV10-1; no firm D call. Germline V CDR1 and CDR2: WNHNN, SYGVQD (reference sequence). The CDR3 is 16 amino acids.

This clonotype was seen many times. The chain has TRBV7-3 and TRBJ2-7; D is undetermined. The CDR3 contains 13 residues. V lost 0 bases to trimming and J lost 4 bases, with 7 bases between them. In germline, CDR1 is SGHTA, CDR2 FQGTGA. CDR3 in DNA: TGTGCCAGCAGCTTAACCCTGGATTACGAGCAGTACTTC. This translates into CASSLTLDYEQYF.

Only a few counts were recorded for this clonotype. This chain links TRBV3-1 with TRBJ2-7; 9 nucleotides match TRBD2. Germline loops: CDR1 LGHDT, CDR2 YNNKEL (reference sequence). The CDR3 is made up of 16 amino acids. With 1 base clipped from V and 9 bases from J, the junction kept 13 bases outside the gene matches. The CDR3 nucleotides are TGTGCCAGCAGCCAAGGCCCAGCGGGAGGTTGGTATTGGCAGTACTTC. It yields the protein CASSQGPAGGWYWQYF.

V and J are TRBV24-1 and TRBJ2-1; no reliable D call. This CDR3 spans 12 amino acids. Looked up from germline, CDR1 is KGHDR and CDR2 is SFDVKD. With 4 bases removed from V and 8 bases from J, the gap between germline ends came to 8 bases. CDR3 protein: CATSEGRDEQFF. CDR3 nucleotides: TGTGCCACCAGTGAAGGTCGGGATGAGCAGTTCTTC.

This clonotype was observed a few times. The rearrangement uses TRBV7-6 and TRBJ1-2, with a possible D match to TRBD1 (6 bases). The germline V and J ends were trimmed by 3 bases and 13 bases, with 15 bases remaining between them. Germline lookup yields CDR1 SGHVS and CDR2 FNYEAQ. The CDR3 has 12 amino acids. The CDR3 sequence is CASSFPGARVTF. The CDR3 DNA reads TGTGCCAGCAGCTTCCCAGGGGCAAGAGTCACCTTC.

On this clonotype itself: The junction and the germline gene differ at one end; a read error may be behind it. The V call is TRBV4-2, the J call TRBJ2-1; no clear D. The CDR3 runs 16 residues. Germline CDR1 and CDR2: LGHNA and YNFKEQ. CDR3 DNA sequence: TGTGCCAGCAGCCATGATTACTTTGGTTCCTACACTGAGCAGTTCTTC. Encoded protein: CASSHDYFGSYTEQFF.

The genes are TRBV5-4 and TRBJ2-7; the D gene is possibly TRBD1 (6 bases). Trimming stripped 4 bases from V and 6 bases from J, with 20 bases between. CDR3 length equals 15 residues. CDR1 SGHNT and CDR2 YYREEE come from the germline V gene (reference sequence). The CDR3 nucleotides read TGTGCCAGCAGCCCAATGGACAGATGGGGAAGCGAGCAGTACTTC. This sequence encodes CASSPMDRWGSEQYF.

This chain joins TRBV20-1 and TRBJ2-4; 7 nucleotides agree with TRBD2. TRBJ2-7 matches the DNA end more closely, so the J call is doubtful. The CDR3 covers 14 residues. Germline loops: CDR1 DFQATT, CDR2 SNEGSKA (reference sequence). The CDR3 DNA is TGCAGTGCACAGAGGGCACTAGCGTACTACGAGCAGTACTTC. Protein product: CSAQRALAYYEQYF.